The 9 T cell receptor beta chains given below trace back to one sample, sequenced in a study of blood T cell repertoires in COVID-19 (dated by TCRdb to the early 2020s). Libraries came from the immunoSEQ multiplex PCR assay. TCRdb's version of the immuneACCESS table is confined to in-frame rearrangements and falls short of the full clone set. An unresolved V gene accounts for under half of the shortfall where checked; the remainder is of unknown origin. The sample table holds approximately 70,000 clones, of which roughly 90% were seen once. The ten top clones hold 2.6% of the sample. The sample consisted of peripheral blood. The receptors were gathered from a man aged 50 to 59 with COVID-19, enrolled during active disease.

The chain has TRBV7-9 and TRBJ2-3; D gene unclear. The V and J ends lost 2 bases and 0 bases respectively, with 9 bases between them. Germline loops: CDR1 SEHNR, CDR2 FQNEAQ (reference sequence). This CDR3 contains 15 residues. The CDR3 region has the DNA TGTGCCAGCAGCTTAATCCGGTCCAGCACAGATACGCAGTATTTT. This encodes CASSLIRSSTDTQYF.

The table lists this clone with a few counts. The genes are TRBV4-1 and TRBJ1-1; D perhaps matches TRBD1 (5 bases). The CDR3 has 14 amino acids. Germline-derived CDR1 and CDR2 are MGHRA and YSYEKL. Trimming removed 3 bases from V and 1 base from J, with 9 bases in between. The DNA for the CDR3 is TGCGCCAGCAGCCAGATGGGGGGGAACACTGAAGCTTTCTTT. This encodes CASSQMGGNTEAFF.

This clone showed up just once. CDR3 sequence reads: CASSRDNLYGYTF. The CDR3 region has the DNA TGTGCCAGCAGTCGGGACAACCTATATGGCTACACCTTC. The genes are TRBV2 and TRBJ1-2, with D possibly being TRBD1 (6 bases). Germline V gene lookup returns CDR1 SNHLY and CDR2 FYNNEI. This CDR3 is built from 13 residues. Deletions cut 5 bases from V and 5 bases from J, with 12 bases between.

The CDR3 spells CASTPRGIGGNTIYF. The CDR3 DNA sequence: TGTGCCAGCACTCCAAGGGGAATTGGTGGAAACACCATATATTTT. V and J are TRBV6-6 and TRBJ1-3, with a weak D call TRBD1 (5 bases). Germline values: CDR1 MNHNY, CDR2 SVGAGI (reference sequence). Trimming removed 7 bases at V and 3 bases at J, with 16 bases between. The CDR3 runs 15 residues.

This chain connects TRBV28 to TRBJ2-1, with 10 bases aligning to TRBD2. This CDR3 has 16 residues. J gave up 8 bases and V 5 bases, and 12 bases lay outside the gene matches. CDR1 and CDR2 (germline): MDHEN, SYDVKM. CDR3 loop: CASSLPGLARMHEQFF. The DNA of the CDR3 is TGTGCCAGCAGTCTACCGGGACTAGCGAGGATGCATGAGCAGTTCTTC.

This chain uses TRBV6-5 with TRBJ2-1; D is perhaps TRBD1 (6 bases). V was shortened by 2 bases and J by 1 base, with 6 bases between the two germline ends. The CDR3 contains 14 residues. Per the germline V gene, CDR1 is MNHEY and CDR2 is SVGAGI. In nucleotides, the CDR3 is TGTGCCAGCAGTTACGGGACATCCTACAATGAGCAGTTCTTC. Its translation: CASSYGTSYNEQFF.

The gene calls are TRBV7-6 and TRBJ2-1, with TRBD2 matching 9 bases. V dropped 4 bases and J dropped 2; count of bases not matched to a gene: 12. CDR1 is SGHVS, CDR2 FNYEAQ, per germline. There are 18 residues in the CDR3. The CDR3: CASSSSREVAGAYNEQFF. DNA of the CDR3: TGTGCCAGCAGCTCCTCTCGAGAGGTAGCGGGGGCCTACAATGAGCAGTTCTTC.

The rearrangement links TRBV7-9 to TRBJ1-1, with D tentatively TRBD1 (5 bases). The V gene lost 5 bases and the J gene lost 0 bases, with 13 bases spanning the gap. The CDR3 loop spans 15 amino acids. Looked up from germline, CDR1 is SEHNR and CDR2 is FQNEAQ (reference sequence). The CDR3 DNA reads as TGTGCCAGCAGCCGCGGGCGGGGACTGAACACTGAAGCTTTCTTT. Protein product: CASSRGRGLNTEAFF.

The V call is TRBV4-2, the J call TRBJ2-7; D is uncertain. V was pared by 0 bases and J by 3 bases, with 18 bases between. CDR1 and CDR2 from the germline V gene are LGHNA and YNFKEQ. The CDR3 has 17 amino acids. The CDR3 DNA reads TGTGCCAGCAGCCAAGACGCCACCCCTGGCAGAATCTACGAGCAGTACTTC. It is translated as CASSQDATPGRIYEQYF.